Listed here are 31 T cell receptor beta chains from one sample, sequenced in a study of vaccination and CD4 T cells after COVID-19. As for treatment: roughly 11-day PBMC culture with coronavirus spike peptide pools or control peptides (ViraFEST assay). The Oncomine TCR Beta short-read assay was what sequenced the DNA obtained from cultured CD4+ T cells. MiXCR, run by TCRdb on the PCR reads, gives a single entry per CDR3 protein. The sample holds a few thousand distinct CDR3 sequences, around two fifths seen once. For these receptors, no antigen is known. The sample consisted of CD4+ T cells from blood, cultured in vitro. The receptors come from a human donor who had recovered from COVID-19.

The rearrangement links TRBV20-1 to TRBJ2-7; D possibly corresponds to TRBD2 (7 bases). The CDR3 length is 16 residues. In germline, CDR1 is DFQATT, CDR2 SNEGSKA (reference sequence). V shed 1 base and J shed 5 bases, with 21 bases lying between them. The CDR3 spells CSARVFGGGPVNEQYF. CDR3 nucleotide sequence: TGCAGTGCTAGAGTTTTTGGGGGGGGGCCTGTCAACGAGCAGTACTTC.

The genes are TRBV6-1 and TRBJ1-5; possibly TRBD1 for D (6 bases). The CDR3 is made up of 17 amino acids. Germline-derived CDR1 and CDR2 are MNHNS and SASEGT. Trimming left V 6 bases short and J 0 bases short, with 18 bases between. CDR3 sequence: CASSGGPAGYSNQPQHF. The CDR3 DNA sequence: TGTGCCAGCAGCGGGGGCCCGGCGGGGTATAGCAATCAGCCCCAGCATTTT.

The J gene is TRBJ2-7, the V gene TRBV20-1; possibly TRBD2 for D (5 bases). With 3 bases removed from V and 0 bases from J, the gap between germline ends came to 18 bases. This CDR3 spans 16 amino acids. CDR1 and CDR2 from the germline V gene are DFQATT and SNEGSKA (reference sequence). CDR3 sequence reads: CSASLWERRGSYEQYF. DNA of the CDR3: TGCAGTGCTAGTCTCTGGGAGCGCCGGGGCTCCTACGAGCAGTACTTC.

This clonotype was observed a few times. The chain joins TRBV2 to TRBJ1-3; 7 bases match TRBD1. Germline V gene lookup returns CDR1 SNHLY and CDR2 FYNNEI. The J segment lost 0 bases and the V segment lost 6 bases, leaving 8 bases of the junction unmatched. CDR3 length equals 16 residues. The CDR3 nucleotides read TGTGCCAGCAGCCCGGGACAGCCAAACTCTGGAAACACCATATATTTT. Its protein product is CASSPGQPNSGNTIYF.

In its sample, this clonotype was seen a few times. The rearrangement uses TRBV20-1 and TRBJ2-1; no definite D call. Germline V gives CDR1 DFQATT, CDR2 SNEGSKA (reference sequence). Trimming removed 4 bases at V and 8 bases at J, with 9 bases between. The CDR3 is made up of 11 amino acids. CDR3 residues: CSATRSYEQFF. Written as DNA, the CDR3 is TGCAGTGCTACCCGTTCCTATGAGCAGTTCTTC.

This clonotype was found once. The rearrangement uses TRBV20-1 and TRBJ2-7, with TRBD1 identical over 8 bases. J gave up 4 bases and V 6 bases, and 14 bases lay outside the gene matches. This CDR3 has 15 amino acids. Germline-derived CDR1 and CDR2 are DFQATT and SNEGSKA (reference sequence). CDR3 protein: CSAPRSDRANYEQYF. The CDR3 DNA reads TGCAGTGCCCCTCGGTCGGACAGGGCTAATTACGAGCAGTACTTC.

In this sample, this clonotype turned up once. This chain uses TRBV12-5 with TRBJ1-1; TRBD1 matches at 7 bases. Looked up from germline, CDR1 is LGHNT and CDR2 is FRNRAP. The V gene end was trimmed by 1 base and the J gene end by 3 bases; junction bases not matched to a gene: 8. The CDR3 is 16 amino acids. CDR3 sequence: CASGLGHPQGDTEAFF. In DNA form, the CDR3 reads TGTGCTAGTGGTTTGGGACACCCCCAGGGGGACACTGAAGCTTTCTTT.

This clonotype was found a few times. The chain carries TRBV5-4 and TRBJ2-5; 7 bases are a match to TRBD2. Germline V gene lookup returns CDR1 SGHNT and CDR2 YYREEE (reference sequence). With 4 bases clipped from V and 2 bases from J, the junction kept 8 bases outside the gene matches. The CDR3 is 15 amino acids. The CDR3 coding sequence is TGTGCCAGCAGCCGAAGACTAGCCGATCAAGAGACCCAGTACTTC. This gives the protein CASSRRLADQETQYF.

This clonotype occurred a few times. This chain connects TRBV15 to TRBJ2-5; D is perhaps TRBD1 (5 bases). Trimming took off 5 bases at V and 1 base at J, with 8 bases between the two ends. The V gene's germline CDR1 is LNHNV and CDR2 YYDKDF (reference sequence). The CDR3 consists of 13 residues. The CDR3 loop reads CATSVRVQETQYF. DNA of the CDR3: TGTGCCACCAGCGTCAGGGTCCAAGAGACCCAGTACTTC.

This clonotype occurred a few times. The chain joins TRBV4-1 to TRBJ1-4; D gene uncertain. V lost 2 bases and J 7 bases, leaving 14 bases between the germline ends. Germline values: CDR1 MGHRA, CDR2 YSYEKL. The CDR3 has 15 amino acids. CDR3 loop: CASSQFGGSPEKLFF. Written as DNA, the CDR3 is TGCGCCAGCAGCCAATTTGGAGGTTCCCCTGAAAAACTGTTTTTT.

The chain has TRBV7-2 and TRBJ1-1; 8 positions agree with TRBD1. In germline, CDR1 is SGHTA, CDR2 FQGNSA. This CDR3 region has 14 residues. With V trimmed by 4 bases and J by 1 base, 2 bases remained unmatched. The CDR3 nucleotides are TGTGCCAGCAGCTCCGGACAGGGGAACACTGAAGCTTTCTTT. This encodes CASSSGQGNTEAFF.

This clonotype was seen a handful of times. The CDR3 nucleotides are TGCAGTGCTAGAGTCGGGGGCTCCTACGAGCAGTACTTC. Amino acids: CSARVGGSYEQYF. J is TRBJ2-7 and V is TRBV20-1, with D perhaps TRBD2 (6 bases). V lost 1 base and J lost 0, with 7 bases in between. The CDR3 is made up of 13 amino acids. Germline CDR1 DFQATT, CDR2 SNEGSKA (reference sequence).

The genes are TRBV12-3 or TRBV12-4 and TRBJ1-5, with D unresolved. V lost 3 bases and J 4 bases, leaving 7 bases between the germline ends. This CDR3 comprises 13 residues. The CDR3 nucleotides are TGTGCCAGCAGTTTCTTCCTAAATCAGCCCCAGCATTTT. It specifies CASSFFLNQPQHF.

This clonotype turned up a few times. The rearrangement uses TRBV7-6 and TRBJ2-1; the D is unclear. V lost 4 bases and J lost 0, with 10 bases in between. This CDR3 has 15 amino acids. Germline CDR1 SGHVS, CDR2 FNYEAQ. The CDR3: CASSSQVNSYNEQFF. CDR3 DNA sequence: TGTGCCAGCAGCTCGCAGGTAAACTCCTACAATGAGCAGTTCTTC.

The chain joins TRBV5-4 to TRBJ1-1; 12 positions match TRBD1. CDR1 is SGHNT and CDR2 is YYREEE in the germline V gene (reference sequence). V lost 5 bases, J lost 11 bases, and 16 bases stayed unmatched. This CDR3 is built from 16 residues. CDR3 nucleotides: TGTGCCAGCAGACAAGACTCCGGGACAGGGGGCCGGGGGGCTTTCTTT. This gives the protein CASRQDSGTGGRGAFF.

In this sample, this clonotype turned up a few times. The chain recombines TRBV15 with TRBJ2-1; D could derive from TRBD1 or TRBD2 (5 bases each). The CDR3 consists of 13 residues. V lost 1 base and J lost 9, with 10 bases in between. The V gene's germline CDR1 is LNHNV and CDR2 YYDKDF (reference sequence). The CDR3 DNA is TGTGCCACCAGCAGAGTGGACGGGACTGAGCAGTTCTTC. Translation: CATSRVDGTEQFF.

J is TRBJ1-2 and V is TRBV4-1; 9 nucleotides align to TRBD1. Germline assignment: CDR1 MGHRA and CDR2 YSYEKL. The CDR3 runs 16 residues. With V trimmed by 4 bases and J by 8 bases, 14 bases remained unmatched. In DNA, the CDR3 is TGCGCCAGCAGCCCTAATCCGACAGGGGGTTTAGAAGGCTACACCTTC. Translated: CASSPNPTGGLEGYTF.

The rearrangement links TRBV4-3 to TRBJ2-6, with 11 bases fitting TRBD1. The germline V gene encodes CDR1 LGHNA and CDR2 YSLEER. The length of the CDR3 is 19 residues. The ends lost 3 bases at V and 1 base at J; junction bases unmatched: 8. The CDR3 DNA is TGCGCCAGCAGCCACCACCCGGGACAGGGGGGGTCTGGGGCCAACGTCCTGACTTTC. This encodes CASSHHPGQGGSGANVLTF.

V usage is TRBV2 and J usage is TRBJ2-7; D may be TRBD1 (5 bases). There are 12 residues in the CDR3. Per germline, CDR1 SNHLY and CDR2 FYNNEI. The germline V and J ends were trimmed by 5 bases and 6 bases, with 11 bases remaining between them. In nucleotides, the CDR3 is TGTGCCAGCAGTCGACAGCCCGCCGAGCAGTACTTC. As protein: CASSRQPAEQYF.

The chain uses TRBV6-1 and TRBJ2-7; 8 bases are a match to TRBD1. The germline V gene has CDR1 MNHNS and CDR2 SASEGT. This CDR3 comprises 15 residues. After removal of 6 bases from V and 4 bases from J, the junction contained 11 bases not matched to a gene. The CDR3, as DNA: TGTGCCAGCAGACCACAGGGGGTATCTTGGTACGAGCAGTACTTC. Encoded protein: CASRPQGVSWYEQYF.

Only a few counts were recorded for this clonotype. This rearrangement joins TRBV2 to TRBJ1-5; D might be TRBD1 (6 bases). This CDR3 contains 13 residues. Looked up from germline, CDR1 is SNHLY and CDR2 is FYNNEI. V was trimmed by 7 bases and J by 6 bases, leaving 13 bases between them. The CDR3 spells CASNSEGGQPQHF. DNA of the CDR3: TGTGCCAGCAACTCCGAGGGGGGTCAGCCCCAGCATTTT.

In its sample, this clonotype was seen a few times. The V call is TRBV6-5, the J call TRBJ1-3, with D perhaps matching TRBD1 (5 bases). V dropped 2 bases and J dropped 2 bases, with 10 bases sitting between them. The CDR3 totals 15 residues. Germline-derived CDR1 and CDR2 are MNHEY and SVGAGI. CDR3 nucleotide sequence: TGTGCCAGCAGTTACGCCCCGGGACCTGGAAACACCATATATTTT. This translates into CASSYAPGPGNTIYF.

This clonotype was seen a few times. This sequence joins TRBV6-1 and TRBJ2-2, with D uncertain. The CDR3 consists of 12 residues. Per the germline V gene, CDR1 is MNHNS and CDR2 is SASEGT. V lost 7 bases to trimming and J lost 4 bases, with 7 bases between them. The CDR3: CASIFFTGELFF. The CDR3 coding sequence is TGTGCCAGCATCTTTTTCACCGGGGAGCTGTTTTTT.

There are a few counts of this clonotype. This rearrangement joins TRBV5-1 to TRBJ2-3, with 7 bases lining up with TRBD1. Unmatched junction bases numbered 7, after V lost 3 bases and J lost 6 bases. This CDR3 has 14 amino acids. Germline values: CDR1 SGHRS, CDR2 YFSETQ. CDR3 in amino acids: CASSSGTVGDTQYF. The CDR3 nucleotides are TGCGCCAGCAGCTCCGGGACAGTTGGTGATACGCAGTATTTT.

The CDR3 sequence: CASSWGTGRNSPLHF. The CDR3 DNA reads TGTGCCAGCAGCTGGGGGACAGGGCGTAATTCACCCCTCCACTTT. This rearrangement joins TRBV7-2 to TRBJ1-6, with 9 nucleotides matching TRBD1. J was trimmed by 6 bases and V by 4 bases; bases with no gene match: 4. The CDR3 runs to 15 residues. Looked up from germline, CDR1 is SGHTA and CDR2 is FQGNSA. The complete variable domain, with remaining parts taken from reference TRBV7-2 and TRBJ1-6, reads GAGVSQSPSNKVTEKGKDVELRCDPISGHTALYWYRQSLGQGLEFLIYFQGNSAPDKSGLPSDRFSAERTGGSVSTLTIQRTQQEDSAVYLCASSWGTGRNSPLHFGNGTRLTVT.

This clonotype has more than one count but fewer than ten. The chain joins TRBV10-3 to TRBJ2-5; 7 nucleotides line up with TRBD2. Germline trimming cut 10 bases from V and 5 bases from J; bases unmatched to any gene: 10. CDR3 length: 13 residues. Looked up from germline, CDR1 is ENHRY and CDR2 is SYGVKD. In nucleotides, the CDR3 is TGTGCCACCCTGGACTCCGGGGGGGAGACCCAGTACTTC. Amino acids: CATLDSGGETQYF.

V usage is TRBV6-1 and J usage is TRBJ2-5; D call uncertain. Trimming pared 4 bases from V and 1 base from J, leaving 7 bases between. Germline CDR1 MNHNS, CDR2 SASEGT. The CDR3 loop spans 13 amino acids. CDR3 loop: CASSARSQETQYF. As DNA, the CDR3 is TGTGCCAGCAGTGCCCGCTCCCAAGAGACCCAGTACTTC.

The sample holds a few counts of this clonotype. The CDR3 DNA reads TGTGCCAGCTCACCCCAGGGGGTCCACGAGCAGTACTTC. It specifies CASSPQGVHEQYF. The V gene is TRBV18, the J gene TRBJ2-7; 7 nucleotides align to TRBD1. Germline V gene data show CDR1 as KGHSH and CDR2 as LQKENI. V shed 3 bases, J shed 5 bases, and the junction held 4 bases outside the gene matches. CDR3 length: 13 amino acids.

This CDR3 reads CASSSQTGDNSPLHF. DNA of the CDR3: TGTGCCAGCAGCTCCCAGACAGGGGATAATTCACCCCTCCACTTT. V usage is TRBV7-9 and J usage is TRBJ1-6; 8 bases are a match to TRBD1. The CDR3 is 15 residues long. CDR1 and CDR2 from the germline V gene are SEHNR and FQNEAQ (reference sequence). V lost 4 bases to trimming and J lost 5 bases; unmatched junction nucleotides: 4.

J is TRBJ2-1 and V is TRBV2; 8 bases are a match to TRBD2. J lost 10 bases, V lost 6 bases, and 11 bases had no gene match. The germline V gene encodes CDR1 SNHLY and CDR2 FYNNEI. This CDR3 is 14 amino acids long. CDR3 DNA: TGTGCCAGCAGGACCGGGACTAGTGGTTGGGAGCAGTTCTTC. Its protein product is CASRTGTSGWEQFF.

This clonotype was observed a handful of times. V is TRBV2 and J is TRBJ2-7; 15 bases fit TRBD2. The CDR3 spans 15 residues. CDR1 is SNHLY and CDR2 is FYNNEI in the germline V gene. V shed 4 bases, J shed 7 bases, and the junction held 5 bases outside the gene matches. DNA for the CDR3: TGTGCCAGCAGTGGTGGACTAGCGGGGGGGCAGGAGCAGTACTTC. Its protein is CASSGGLAGGQEQYF.